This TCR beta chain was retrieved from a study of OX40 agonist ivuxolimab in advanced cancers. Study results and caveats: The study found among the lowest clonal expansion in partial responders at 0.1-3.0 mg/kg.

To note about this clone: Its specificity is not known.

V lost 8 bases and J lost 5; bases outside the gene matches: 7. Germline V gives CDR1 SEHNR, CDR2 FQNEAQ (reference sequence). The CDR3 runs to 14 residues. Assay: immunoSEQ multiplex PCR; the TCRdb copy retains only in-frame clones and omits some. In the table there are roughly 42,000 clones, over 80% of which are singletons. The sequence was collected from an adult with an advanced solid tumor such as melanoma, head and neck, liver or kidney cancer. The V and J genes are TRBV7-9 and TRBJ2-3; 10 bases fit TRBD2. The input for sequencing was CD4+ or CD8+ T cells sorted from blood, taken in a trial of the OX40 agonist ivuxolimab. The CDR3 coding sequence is TGTGCCAGCTTAGCGGGAGGTGGAGGAGATACGCAGTATTTT. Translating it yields CASLAGGGGDTQYF.